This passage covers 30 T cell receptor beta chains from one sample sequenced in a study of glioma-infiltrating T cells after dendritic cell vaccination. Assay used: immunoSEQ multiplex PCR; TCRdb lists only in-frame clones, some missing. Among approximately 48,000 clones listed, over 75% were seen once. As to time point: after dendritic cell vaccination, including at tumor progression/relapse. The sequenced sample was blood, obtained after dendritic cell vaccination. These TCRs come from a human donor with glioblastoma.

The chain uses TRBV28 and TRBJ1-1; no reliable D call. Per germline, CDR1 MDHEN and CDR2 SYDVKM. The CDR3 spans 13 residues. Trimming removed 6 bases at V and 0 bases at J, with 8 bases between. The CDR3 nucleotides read TGTGCCAGCAGGGCCACATTGAACACTGAAGCTTTCTTT. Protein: CASRATLNTEAFF.

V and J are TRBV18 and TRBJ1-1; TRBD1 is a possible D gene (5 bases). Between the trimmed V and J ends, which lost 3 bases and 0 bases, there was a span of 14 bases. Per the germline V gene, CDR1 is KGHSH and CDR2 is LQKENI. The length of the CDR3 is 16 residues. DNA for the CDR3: TGTGCCAGCTCACCGGAAGCAGGGAAGGTGAACACTGAAGCTTTCTTT. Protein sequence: CASSPEAGKVNTEAFF.

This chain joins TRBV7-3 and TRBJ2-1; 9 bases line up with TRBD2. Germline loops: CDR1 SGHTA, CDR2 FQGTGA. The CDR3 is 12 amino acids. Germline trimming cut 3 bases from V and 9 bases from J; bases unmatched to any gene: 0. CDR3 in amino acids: CASSLTSGEQFF. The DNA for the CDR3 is TGTGCCAGCAGCTTGACTAGCGGTGAGCAGTTCTTC.

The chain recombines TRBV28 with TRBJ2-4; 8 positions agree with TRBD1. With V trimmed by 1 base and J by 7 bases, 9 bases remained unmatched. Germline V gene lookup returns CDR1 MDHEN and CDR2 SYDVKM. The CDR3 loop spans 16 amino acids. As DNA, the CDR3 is TGTGCCAGCAGTTTATCCCCCAGGACAGGGTTGAACATTCAGTACTTC. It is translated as CASSLSPRTGLNIQYF.

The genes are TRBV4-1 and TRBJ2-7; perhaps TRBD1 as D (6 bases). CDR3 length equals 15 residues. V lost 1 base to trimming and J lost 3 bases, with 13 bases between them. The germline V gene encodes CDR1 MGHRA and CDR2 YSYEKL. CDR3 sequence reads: CASSQAQGPFYEQYF. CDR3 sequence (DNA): TGCGCCAGCAGCCAAGCTCAGGGGCCCTTCTACGAGCAGTACTTC.

CDR3 sequence reads: CASSGGGWGSSYNEQFF. The CDR3 nucleotides are TGTGCCAGCAGCGGGGGGGGTTGGGGCAGCTCCTACAATGAGCAGTTCTTC. The rearrangement links TRBV5-4 to TRBJ2-1; 7 bases agree with TRBD2. J was trimmed by 0 bases and V by 4 bases; bases with no gene match: 10. Looked up from germline, CDR1 is SGHNT and CDR2 is YYREEE (reference sequence). CDR3 length equals 17 residues.

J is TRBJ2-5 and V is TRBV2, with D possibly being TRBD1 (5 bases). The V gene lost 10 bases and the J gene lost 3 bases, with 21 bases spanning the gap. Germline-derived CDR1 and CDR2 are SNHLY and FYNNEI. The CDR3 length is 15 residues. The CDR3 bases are TGTGCCAACCGCCCCAGGGCAGGATCTGAAGAGACCCAGTACTTC. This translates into CANRPRAGSEETQYF.

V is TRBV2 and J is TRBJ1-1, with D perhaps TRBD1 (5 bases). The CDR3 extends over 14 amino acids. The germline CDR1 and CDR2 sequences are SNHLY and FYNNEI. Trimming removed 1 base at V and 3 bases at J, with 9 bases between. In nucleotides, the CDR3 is TGTGCCAGCAGTGAAGGCGGGGGATACACTGAAGCTTTCTTT. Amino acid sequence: CASSEGGGYTEAFF. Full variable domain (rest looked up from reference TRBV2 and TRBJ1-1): EPEVTQTPSHQVTQMGQEVILRCVPISNHLYFYWYRQILGQKVEFLVSFYNNEISEKSEIFDDQFSVERPDGSNFTLKIRSTKLEDSAMYFCASSEGGGYTEAFFGQGTRLTVV.

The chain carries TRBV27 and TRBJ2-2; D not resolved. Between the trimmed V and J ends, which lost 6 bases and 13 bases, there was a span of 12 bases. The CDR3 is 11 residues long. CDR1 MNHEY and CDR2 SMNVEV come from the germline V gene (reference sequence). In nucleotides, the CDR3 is TGTGCCAGCAGCCCCGGCCGCGGGCTGTTTTTT. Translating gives CASSPGRGLFF.

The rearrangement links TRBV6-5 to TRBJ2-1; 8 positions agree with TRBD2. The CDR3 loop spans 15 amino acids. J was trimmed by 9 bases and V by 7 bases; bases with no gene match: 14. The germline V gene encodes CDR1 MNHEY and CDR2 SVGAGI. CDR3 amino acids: CASKKVAGLLGEQFF. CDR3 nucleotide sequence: TGTGCCAGCAAAAAGGTAGCGGGACTTTTGGGTGAGCAGTTCTTC.

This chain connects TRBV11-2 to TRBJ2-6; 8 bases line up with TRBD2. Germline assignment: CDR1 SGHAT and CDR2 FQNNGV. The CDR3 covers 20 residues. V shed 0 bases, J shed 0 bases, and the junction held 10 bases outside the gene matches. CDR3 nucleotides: TGTGCCAGCAGCTTAGAACTAGCGGTTTCCTCGACCTCTGGGGCCAACGTCCTGACTTTC. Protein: CASSLELAVSSTSGANVLTF.

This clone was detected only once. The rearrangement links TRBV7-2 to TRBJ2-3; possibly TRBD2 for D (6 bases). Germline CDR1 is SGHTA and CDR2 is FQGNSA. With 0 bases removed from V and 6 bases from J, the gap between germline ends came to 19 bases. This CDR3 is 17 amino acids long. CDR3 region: CASSLARAAREWDTQYF. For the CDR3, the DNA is TGTGCCAGCAGCTTAGCGCGGGCAGCCCGGGAGTGGGATACGCAGTATTTT.

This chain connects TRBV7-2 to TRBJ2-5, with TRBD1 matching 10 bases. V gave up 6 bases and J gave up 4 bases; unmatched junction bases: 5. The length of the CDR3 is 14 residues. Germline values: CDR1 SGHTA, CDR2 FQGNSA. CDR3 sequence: CASRIDRGLETQYF. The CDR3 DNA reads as TGTGCCAGCAGGATTGACAGGGGGCTAGAGACCCAGTACTTC.

CDR3 amino acids: CASSLQSGGLNTGELFF. CDR3 DNA: TGTGCCAGCAGTTTACAATCGGGAGGGCTGAACACCGGGGAGCTGTTTTTT. The chain carries TRBV28 and TRBJ2-2; 8 bases map to TRBD2. The CDR3 extends over 17 amino acids. V shed 2 bases, J shed 1 base, and the junction held 6 bases outside the gene matches. The germline V gene has CDR1 MDHEN and CDR2 SYDVKM. Complete variable domain (other parts from reference TRBV28 and TRBJ2-2): DVKVTQSSRYLVKRTGEKVFLECVQDMDHENMFWYRQDPGLGLRLIYFSYDVKMKEKGDIPEGYSVSREKKERFSLILESASTNQTSMYLCASSLQSGGLNTGELFFGEGSRLTVL.

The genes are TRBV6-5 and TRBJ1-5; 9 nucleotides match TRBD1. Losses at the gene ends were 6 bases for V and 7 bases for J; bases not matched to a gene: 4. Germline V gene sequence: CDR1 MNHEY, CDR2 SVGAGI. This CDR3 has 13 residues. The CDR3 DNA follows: TGTGCCAGCAGGGGACAGGGTTTCCAGCCCCAGCATTTT. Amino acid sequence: CASRGQGFQPQHF.

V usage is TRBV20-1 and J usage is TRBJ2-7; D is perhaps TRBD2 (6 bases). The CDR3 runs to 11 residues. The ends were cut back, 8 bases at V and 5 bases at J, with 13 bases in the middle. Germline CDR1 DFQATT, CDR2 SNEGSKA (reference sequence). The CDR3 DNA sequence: TGCAGTTCCCCCCGCGGGGACGAGCAGTACTTC. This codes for CSSPRGDEQYF.

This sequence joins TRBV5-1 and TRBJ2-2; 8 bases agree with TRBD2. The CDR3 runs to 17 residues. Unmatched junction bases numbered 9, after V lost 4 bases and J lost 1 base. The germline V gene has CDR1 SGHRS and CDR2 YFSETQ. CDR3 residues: CASSESALAGNTGELFF. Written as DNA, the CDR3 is TGCGCCAGCAGCGAAAGCGCTCTAGCGGGGAACACCGGGGAGCTGTTTTTT.

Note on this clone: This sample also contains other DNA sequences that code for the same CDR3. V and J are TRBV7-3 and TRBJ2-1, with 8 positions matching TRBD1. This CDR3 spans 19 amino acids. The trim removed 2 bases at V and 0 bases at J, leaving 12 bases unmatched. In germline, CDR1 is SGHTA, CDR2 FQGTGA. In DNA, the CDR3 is TGTGCCAGCAGCTTATGGGTTAAGGACAGGGCGTACTCCTACAATGAGCAGTTCTTC. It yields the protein CASSLWVKDRAYSYNEQFF.

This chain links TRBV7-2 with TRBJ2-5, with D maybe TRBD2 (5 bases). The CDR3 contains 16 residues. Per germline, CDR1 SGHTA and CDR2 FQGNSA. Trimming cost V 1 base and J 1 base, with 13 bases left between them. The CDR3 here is CASSLGSRGRQETQYF. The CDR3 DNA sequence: TGTGCCAGCAGCTTAGGATCTCGCGGGCGCCAAGAGACCCAGTACTTC.

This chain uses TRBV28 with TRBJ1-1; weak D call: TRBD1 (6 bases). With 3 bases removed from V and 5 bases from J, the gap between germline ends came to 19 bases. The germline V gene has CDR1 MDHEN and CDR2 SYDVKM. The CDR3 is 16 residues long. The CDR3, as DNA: TGTGCCAGCAGTTTTTTAGGGACATTCCTCGGAACTGAAGCTTTCTTT. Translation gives CASSFLGTFLGTEAFF.

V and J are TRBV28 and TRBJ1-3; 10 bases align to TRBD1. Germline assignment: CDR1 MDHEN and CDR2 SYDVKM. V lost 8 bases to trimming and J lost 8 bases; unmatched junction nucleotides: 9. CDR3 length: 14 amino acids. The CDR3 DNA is TGTGCCAGCTGCTCGACAGGGGGCAGGGACACCATATATTTT. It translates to CASCSTGGRDTIYF.

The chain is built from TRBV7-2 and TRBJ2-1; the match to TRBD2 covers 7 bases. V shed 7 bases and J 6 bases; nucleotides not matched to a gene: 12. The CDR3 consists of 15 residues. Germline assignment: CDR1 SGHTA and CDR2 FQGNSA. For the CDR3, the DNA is TGTGCCAGCACACAACGGGGAGGGAGATTCAATGAGCAGTTCTTC. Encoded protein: CASTQRGGRFNEQFF.

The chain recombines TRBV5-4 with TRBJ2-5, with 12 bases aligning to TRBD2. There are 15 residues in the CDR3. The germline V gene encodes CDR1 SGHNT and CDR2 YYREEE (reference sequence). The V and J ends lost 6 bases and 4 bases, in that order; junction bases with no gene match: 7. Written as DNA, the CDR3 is TGTGCCAGCACCAAACAGACTAGCGGGGGAGAGACCCAGTACTTC. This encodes CASTKQTSGGETQYF.

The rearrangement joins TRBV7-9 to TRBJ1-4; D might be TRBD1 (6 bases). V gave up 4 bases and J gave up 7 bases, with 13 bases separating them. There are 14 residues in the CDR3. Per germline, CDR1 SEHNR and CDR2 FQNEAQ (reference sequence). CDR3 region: CASSSNLQGEKLFF. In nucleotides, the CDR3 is TGTGCCAGCAGCTCGAATCTACAGGGTGAAAAACTGTTTTTT.

The CDR3 spells CASSLGRGGTDTQYF. DNA of the CDR3: TGTGCCAGCAGCTTAGGCAGGGGAGGGACAGATACGCAGTATTTT. The V call is TRBV11-2, the J call TRBJ2-3; tentatively, D is TRBD2 (7 bases). The length of the CDR3 is 15 residues. The germline V and J ends were trimmed by 1 base and 3 bases, with 11 bases remaining between them. Germline V gene sequence: CDR1 SGHAT, CDR2 FQNNGV.

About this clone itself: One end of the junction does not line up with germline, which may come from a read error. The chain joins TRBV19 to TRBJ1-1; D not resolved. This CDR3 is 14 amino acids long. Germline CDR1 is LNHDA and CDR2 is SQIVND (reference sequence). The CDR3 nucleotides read TGTGCCAGTAGTATGCCCCCCGGGAACTCTGAAGCTTTCTTT. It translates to CASSMPPGNSEAFF.

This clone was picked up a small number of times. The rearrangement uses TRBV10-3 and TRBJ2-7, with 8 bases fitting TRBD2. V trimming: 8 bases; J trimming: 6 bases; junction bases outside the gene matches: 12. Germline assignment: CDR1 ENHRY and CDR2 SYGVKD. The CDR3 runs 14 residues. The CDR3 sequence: CAIRGWREESEQYF. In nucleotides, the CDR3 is TGTGCCATCCGGGGATGGCGGGAGGAGAGCGAGCAGTACTTC.

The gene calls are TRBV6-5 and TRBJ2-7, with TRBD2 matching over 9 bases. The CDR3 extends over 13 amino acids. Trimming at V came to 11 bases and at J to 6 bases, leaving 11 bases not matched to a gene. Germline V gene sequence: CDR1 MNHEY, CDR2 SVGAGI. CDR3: CASVAGVGAEQYF. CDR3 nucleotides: TGTGCCTCCGTAGCGGGAGTGGGGGCCGAGCAGTACTTC.

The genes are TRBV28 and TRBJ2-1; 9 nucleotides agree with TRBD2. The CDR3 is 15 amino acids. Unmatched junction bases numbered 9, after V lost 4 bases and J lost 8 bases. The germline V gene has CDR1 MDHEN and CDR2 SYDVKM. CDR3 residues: CASSSLSGRTDEQFF. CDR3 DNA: TGTGCCAGCAGTTCTCTTAGCGGGAGAACCGATGAGCAGTTCTTC. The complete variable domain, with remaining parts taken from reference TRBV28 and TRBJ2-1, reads DVKVTQSSRYLVKRTGEKVFLECVQDMDHENMFWYRQDPGLGLRLIYFSYDVKMKEKGDIPEGYSVSREKKERFSLILESASTNQTSMYLCASSSLSGRTDEQFFGPGTRLTVL.

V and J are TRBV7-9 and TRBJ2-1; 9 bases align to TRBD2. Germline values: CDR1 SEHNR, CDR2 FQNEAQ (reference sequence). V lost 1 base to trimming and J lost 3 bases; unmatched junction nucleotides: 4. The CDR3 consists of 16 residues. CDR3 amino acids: CASSLVGREGYNEQFF. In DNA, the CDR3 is TGTGCCAGCAGCTTAGTGGGGCGGGAGGGCTACAATGAGCAGTTCTTC.